This TCR beta chain was identified during a study of T cell responses to AZD1222 COVID-19 vaccine. Overall study results and limits: White British donors predominated, females outnumbered males, and clonal diversity was possibly underestimated.

Sequencing was performed with immunoSEQ multiplex PCR; in TCRdb, only in-frame clones are kept and a portion is missing. Here the sample spans fewer than 250,000 clones, roughly 92% being singletons. V dropped 5 bases and J dropped 6; count of bases not matched to a gene: 5. This CDR3 spans 13 amino acids. Concerning this clone itself: Its target is unknown.

The material was peripheral blood, obtained on day 0 of AZD1222 vaccination. The chain uses TRBV12-3 or TRBV12-4 and TRBJ1-1, with 8 positions matching TRBD1. The TCR comes from an adult in good health. CDR3 nucleotides: TGTGCCAGCAGTCGGACAGGGCCTCCTGAAGCTTTCTTT. As protein: CASSRTGPPEAFF.